One sample yielded the 5 T cell receptor beta chains listed below, sequenced in a study of early T cells in non-severe SARS-CoV-2 infection. From the 5' RACE reads, TCRdb called clonotypes with MiXCR, one entry per CDR3 protein. The sample records tens of thousands of distinct CDR3 sequences, roughly 15% being singletons. The input for sequencing was whole blood, taken at baseline. The receptors stem from an adult who was a healthcare worker with PCR-confirmed SARS-CoV-2 infection or an uninfected control (not recorded which).

The rearrangement uses TRBV9 and TRBJ2-2, with D perhaps matching TRBD2 (5 bases). CDR3 length: 15 amino acids. Trimming cost V 0 bases and J 0 bases, with 6 bases left between them. The germline V gene has CDR1 SGDLS and CDR2 YYNGEE. CDR3 nucleotides: TGTGCCAGCAGCGTAGGAGCGGCGAACACCGGGGAGCTGTTTTTT. Its translation is CASSVGAANTGELFF.

This clonotype turned up a few times. The chain employs TRBV30 and TRBJ2-7; D might be TRBD2 (6 bases). The V end lost 3 bases, the J end lost 0 bases, and 15 bases lay between the germline ends. CDR3 length: 15 amino acids. Germline lookup yields CDR1 GTSNPN and CDR2 SVGIG (reference sequence). The CDR3 here is CAWRMGGMSSYEQYF. In nucleotides, the CDR3 is TGTGCCTGGAGGATGGGGGGTATGAGCTCCTACGAGCAGTACTTC. Filled out from reference TRBV30 and TRBJ2-7, the complete variable domain reads SQTIHQWPATLVQPVGSPLSLECTVEGTSNPNLYWYRQAAGRGLQLLFYSVGIGQISSEVPQNLSASRPQDRQFILSSKKLLLSDSGFYLCAWRMGGMSSYEQYFGPGTRLTVT.

The chain carries TRBV27 and TRBJ1-5; unclear D gene. Germline V gives CDR1 MNHEY, CDR2 SMNVEV (reference sequence). Trimming took 3 bases from V and 7 from J, leaving 10 bases between them. The CDR3 loop spans 13 amino acids. In DNA form, the CDR3 reads TGTGCCAGCAGTTTGATGGGATACCAGCCCCAGCATTTT. Its translation: CASSLMGYQPQHF.

This clonotype was counted at least ten times. This sequence joins TRBV24-1 and TRBJ2-2; D gene uncertain. The germline V gene encodes CDR1 KGHDR and CDR2 SFDVKD. CDR3 length: 15 residues. Trimming took off 3 bases at V and 4 bases at J, with 11 bases between the two ends. CDR3 in amino acids: CATSDHGHGTGELFF. The DNA for the CDR3 is TGTGCCACCAGTGATCATGGCCACGGCACCGGGGAGCTGTTTTTT.

This clonotype has just a few counts. The rearrangement uses TRBV7-6 and TRBJ2-3; no reliable D call. Germline CDR1 SGHVS, CDR2 FNYEAQ. Trimming removed 5 bases at V and 9 bases at J, with 9 bases between. The CDR3 is 11 amino acids. The CDR3 spells CASSAHGTQYF. The CDR3 DNA follows: TGTGCCAGCAGCGCTCACGGGACGCAGTATTTT.